Listed below are T cell receptor beta chains from one sample, sequenced in a study of identical twins. A single record per CDR3 protein comes from TCRdb applying MiXCR to the 5' RACE reads. The sample holds some 630,000 distinct CDR3 sequences; 7.1% are singletons and the top ten take approximately 1.5%. This sample was also put to use in a study of yellow fever vaccine responses in identical twins.

The sample consisted of PBMCs. Receptor source: a woman aged 18-29 years in good health. Each CDR3 is given with its conserved first and last residue. D genes are given only for firm matches. Expanded clones are given a class, and other clones once, few, many or no size at all.

size	J	V	D	CDR3	DNA
few	TRBJ1-2	TRBV27	.	CASSLSGQGGYTF	TGTGCCAGCAGTTTATCCGGGCAGGGTGGCTACACCTTC
few	TRBJ2-1	TRBV10-3	TRBD2	CAIRRGDYNEQFF	TGTGCCATCAGGCGGGGGGACTACAATGAGCAGTTCTTC
.	TRBJ2-7	TRBV10-3	TRBD2	CAISEGLAGEIAYEQYF	TGTGCCATCAGTGAGGGACTAGCGGGAGAGATCGCCTACGAGCAGTACTTC
many	TRBJ2-1	TRBV11-2	.	CASSLPDWLSSYNEQFF	TGTGCCAGCAGCTTACCCGACTGGCTCAGCTCCTACAATGAGCAGTTCTTC
.	TRBJ2-4	TRBV20-1	.	CSAREGRGLAKNIQYF	TGCAGTGCTAGAGAGGGGCGGGGTTTAGCCAAAAACATTCAGTACTTC
.	TRBJ2-1	TRBV29-1	.	CSVEAGETYNEQFF	TGCAGCGTTGAAGCGGGAGAGACCTACAATGAGCAGTTCTTC
many	TRBJ2-3	TRBV7-8	.	CASSLGRASTDTQYF	TGTGCCAGCAGCTTAGGACGGGCTAGCACAGATACGCAGTATTTT
.	TRBJ1-1	TRBV12-5	.	CASGFPGGGDTEAFF	TGTGCTAGTGGTTTTCCGGGGGGAGGGGACACTGAAGCTTTCTTT
.	TRBJ1-1	TRBV12-3/TRBV12-4	TRBD1	CASSLGHTGGTEAFF	TGTGCCAGCAGTTTAGGCCATACAGGGGGCACTGAAGCTTTCTTT
.	TRBJ2-3	TRBV29-1	.	CSVKETGRPFTDTQYF	TGCAGCGTAAAAGAAACAGGGCGGCCTTTCACAGATACGCAGTATTTT
.	TRBJ2-2	TRBV20-1	TRBD2	CSAVTSGGRGGELFF	TGCAGTGCCGTGACTAGCGGGGGGCGGGGCGGGGAGCTGTTTTTT
many	TRBJ1-2	TRBV4-2	.	CASSQARGDSYTF	TGTGCCAGCAGCCAAGCTCGGGGGGATAGCTACACCTTC
few	TRBJ1-2	TRBV28	.	CASSFAGRVGYGYTF	TGTGCCAGCAGTTTCGCGGGGCGGGTGGGCTATGGCTACACCTTC
.	TRBJ2-5	TRBV20-1	.	CSARGQEETQYF	TGCAGTGCTAGAGGACAAGAAGAGACCCAGTACTTC
.	TRBJ2-1	TRBV27	.	CASSLQASPYNEQFF	TGTGCCAGCAGTCTCCAGGCCTCCCCCTACAATGAGCAGTTCTTC
many	TRBJ1-6	TRBV5-1	.	CASSLISGYSPLHF	TGCGCCAGCAGCTTAATTTCCGGCTATTCACCCCTCCACTTT
many	TRBJ1-1	TRBV5-1	.	CASSKGGQWTEAFF	TGCGCCAGCAGCAAGGGGGGGCAATGGACTGAAGCTTTCTTT
.	TRBJ2-7	TRBV29-1	TRBD1	CSVEVFGTGRVEQYF	TGCAGCGTTGAAGTGTTCGGGACAGGGCGAGTCGAGCAGTACTTC
.	TRBJ2-6	TRBV7-9	.	CATGLGSSGANVLTF	TGTGCCACAGGCTTGGGGAGCTCTGGGGCCAACGTCCTGACTTTC
.	TRBJ2-7	TRBV27	.	CATSSGWEQYF	TGTGCCACCTCTTCAGGGTGGGAGCAGTACTTC
few	TRBJ2-5	TRBV9	.	CASSATRTSQETQYF	TGTGCCAGCAGCGCCACCCGGACTTCGCAAGAGACCCAGTACTTC
few	TRBJ2-1	TRBV24-1	TRBD2	CATSDPTTSGGNYNEQFF	TGTGCCACCAGTGACCCGACTACTAGCGGGGGAAACTACAATGAGCAGTTCTTC
few	TRBJ2-2	TRBV5-1	TRBD1	CASTVAGTGVLVTGELFF	TGCGCCAGCACCGTGGCAGGGACAGGGGTCCTTGTCACCGGGGAGCTGTTTTTT
.	TRBJ2-4	TRBV28	TRBD2	CASSPPGGEAKNIQYF	TGTGCCAGCAGTCCGCCCGGGGGGGAGGCCAAAAACATTCAGTACTTC
many	TRBJ2-1	TRBV7-7	.	CASSPGAGQGNHNEQFF	TGTGCCAGCAGCCCCGGGGCGGGGCAGGGTAACCACAATGAGCAGTTCTTC
many	TRBJ1-1	TRBV5-1	TRBD1	CASSPQGVWGEAFF	TGCGCCAGCAGCCCCCAGGGGGTCTGGGGTGAAGCTTTCTTT
few	TRBJ1-1	TRBV10-3	.	CAISDRENTEAFF	TGTGCCATCAGTGATAGGGAGAACACTGAAGCTTTCTTT
many	TRBJ2-1	TRBV11-1	TRBD2	CASSPSGMGGLQGNEQFF	TGTGCCAGCAGTCCCTCCGGTATGGGAGGGTTACAAGGCAATGAGCAGTTCTTC
many	TRBJ2-7	TRBV25-1	.	CASSSPLEQYF	TGTGCCAGCAGTTCACCCCTCGAGCAGTACTTC
.	TRBJ2-1	TRBV13	.	CASSLGSGAVNEQFF	TGTGCCAGCAGCTTAGGGTCGGGGGCAGTCAATGAGCAGTTCTTC
.	TRBJ1-2	TRBV29-1	.	CSVDADGYTF	TGCAGCGTTGATGCGGATGGCTACACCTTC
.	TRBJ2-5	TRBV28	.	CASSFPPQRYF	TGTGCCAGCAGTTTCCCGCCCCAACGGTACTTC
many	TRBJ1-6	TRBV6-5	.	CASKSLVSPLHF	TGTGCCAGCAAGTCGTTGGTTTCACCCCTCCACTTT
.	TRBJ2-5	TRBV12-3/TRBV12-4	TRBD2	CASSFLKTSGSGETQYF	TGTGCCAGCAGTTTCCTTAAGACTAGCGGGAGTGGTGAGACCCAGTACTTC
few	TRBJ2-5	TRBV10-3	TRBD2	CAIGRAGTQETQYF	TGTGCCATCGGGAGGGCAGGGACGCAAGAGACCCAGTACTTC
few	TRBJ2-7	TRBV7-8	.	CASSPRGLVAYEQYF	TGTGCCAGCAGCCCTCGTGGGCTTGTGGCATACGAGCAGTACTTC
few	TRBJ2-2	TRBV5-1	.	CASSWGDSSAGELFF	TGCGCCAGCAGCTGGGGGGACTCCTCGGCCGGGGAGCTGTTTTTT
.	TRBJ1-2	TRBV12-3/TRBV12-4	.	CASSFLMRGMGYTF	TGTGCCAGCAGTTTTCTGATGCGGGGTATGGGCTACACCTTC
few	TRBJ2-3	TRBV3-1	.	CASSQTDGTTDTQYF	TGTGCCAGCAGCCAAACCGACGGTACCACAGATACGCAGTATTTT
few	TRBJ2-5	TRBV6-5	TRBD2	CASSYPPPGGEETQYF	TGTGCCAGCAGTTACCCCCCACCTGGGGGGGAAGAGACCCAGTACTTC
many	TRBJ2-1	TRBV12-3/TRBV12-4	TRBD1	CASRKDRGQNNEQFF	TGTGCCAGCAGAAAAGACAGGGGGCAGAACAATGAGCAGTTCTTC
many	TRBJ2-4	TRBV28	.	CASSFGAVLAKNIQYF	TGTGCCAGCAGTTTCGGTGCGGTACTAGCCAAAAACATTCAGTACTTC
once	TRBJ2-1	TRBV5-1	TRBD2	CACSLGLADYNEQFF	TGCGCCTGCAGCTTAGGTCTAGCGGATTACAATGAGCAGTTCTTC
few	TRBJ2-5	TRBV5-1	.	CASSLGIGETQYF	TGCGCCAGCAGCTTGGGGATAGGGGAGACCCAGTACTTC
many	TRBJ1-5	TRBV5-1	.	CASSLRGGSQPQHF	TGCGCCAGCAGCTTGAGGGGTGGTTCACAGCCCCAGCATTTT
.	TRBJ2-1	TRBV6-5	.	CASSYSILRGSSYNEQFF	TGTGCCAGCAGTTACTCGATTTTGAGGGGTAGCTCCTACAATGAGCAGTTCTTC
.	TRBJ2-7	TRBV3-1	.	CASSQVPGAYEQYF	TGTGCCAGCAGCCAAGTACCGGGAGCCTACGAGCAGTACTTC
.	TRBJ2-1	TRBV11-2	.	CASSLDGVVATYNEQFF	TGTGCCAGCAGCTTAGATGGGGTTGTGGCGACCTACAATGAGCAGTTCTTC
many	TRBJ1-1	TRBV28	.	CASRRRLFAEAFF	TGTGCCAGCAGAAGACGGTTGTTCGCTGAAGCTTTCTTT
many	TRBJ1-4	TRBV15	TRBD1	CATSREPDRGRGEKLFF	TGTGCCACCAGCAGAGAACCCGACAGGGGGCGAGGTGAAAAACTGTTTTTT
many	TRBJ1-1	TRBV5-1	.	CASSFLGQGNTEAFF	TGCGCCAGCAGCTTCCTGGGTCAGGGTAACACTGAAGCTTTCTTT
few	TRBJ2-3	TRBV11-2	.	CASSLAGDLTDTQYF	TGTGCCAGCAGCTTAGCCGGGGACCTCACAGATACGCAGTATTTT
many	TRBJ2-1	TRBV12-5	.	CASGLGSGSYNEQFF	TGTGCTAGTGGTTTGGGCTCGGGTTCCTACAATGAGCAGTTCTTC
once	TRBJ2-1	TRBV2	TRBD2	CASCRGLAGVSSYNEQFF	TGTGCCAGCTGTAGGGGTCTAGCGGGAGTGAGCTCCTACAATGAGCAGTTCTTC
.	TRBJ2-1	TRBV7-8	.	CASITLPRYNEQFF	TGTGCCAGCATCACCCTGCCCCGATACAATGAGCAGTTCTTC
.	TRBJ2-1	TRBV7-9	.	CASSARANNEQFF	TGTGCCAGCAGCGCCAGGGCTAACAATGAGCAGTTCTTC
many	TRBJ2-1	TRBV24-1	.	CATSETRLENEQFF	TGTGCCACCAGTGAGACCCGCCTGGAAAATGAGCAGTTCTTC